Sequencing of this T cell receptor (beta chain) was carried out in a study of blood T cell repertoires in COVID-19 (dated by TCRdb to the early 2020s). Study-wide context: Collaborator samples came from the United States, Italy and Spain and covered acute and convalescent phases of COVID-19. The material from the prospective study consisted of cDNA or gDNA derived from T cells, B-cell-depleted T cells, or PBMCs. Deeply sampled blood TCRbeta repertoires from subjects exposed to, actively infected with, or recovered from COVID-19 were included in the dataset. The repertoires were released in a freely available public database meant as a resource for research on the immune response to SARS-CoV-2. The samples were drawn from two sources: the first 160 participants of the ongoing ImmuneRACE study, and some 1,300 subjects contributed by 6 global collaborators. Sample metadata almost always included a de-identified subject ID, COVID-19 status, age in years and sex. Where HLA class I and class II types were available, the types were taken from metadata supplied by the sample provider, not from assay-based typing.

TCRbeta CDR3 regions were amplified from genomic DNA using the immunoSEQ Assay, a bias-controlled multiplex PCR. Per the original workflow: The number of nucleated cells in each sample was estimated by amplification of reference gene primers within the assay. To quantify the absolute abundance of each unique TCRbeta CDR3 rearrangement, sequence reads were collapsed and filtered. For each sample, productive Simpson clonality was calculated as the square root of Simpson's diversity index across productive rearrangements. The source is immuneACCESS, and TCRdb retained only in-frame sequences with V and J called. Part of the clones is not carried over; for the studies checked, unresolved V genes explain less than half of this, and the remainder is unexplained. V, J and clone size are those of that table, while D and trimming were read from the DNA. In all, the sample holds some 520,000 clones, and roughly 89% of those were seen once. The top ten constitute around 0.9% of the sample.

One collaborating source in Seattle enrolled patients while the patients were actively infected and followed the patients over time throughout the course of disease. Whole blood was collected in K2EDTA tubes by collaborating institutions according to the institutions' own protocols. For TCRbeta analysis, collaborators shipped samples as frozen whole blood, isolated PBMCs, or DNA extracted from either of those sample types. The cysteine opens and the phenylalanine closes a CDR3 of 13 amino acids. Of all the DNA, just the CDR3 is kept, 39 bases in frame from base 1. Trimming takes 3 bases from V and 2 bases from J, and the germline ends sit 8 bases apart. CDR1 and CDR2 (MNHNS, SASEGT) derive from the germline V gene. This clone was recorded once. This receptor's antigen is unknown. One base away there is no much larger clone; base qualities are not given. Study-level results and caveats: Clinical and demographic metadata were provided uncurated, with the amount varying by source and participant.

The material sequenced was peripheral blood. Recombination connected TRBV6-1 to TRBJ2-7; TRBD1 is a weak D gene call, 5 bases matching. This receptor was identified in a man in his late teens or twenties with COVID-19, enrolled during active disease. The CDR3: CASSETVPYEQYF. The nucleotide sequence is TGTGCCAGCAGTGAGACAGTTCCCTACGAGCAGTACTTC.